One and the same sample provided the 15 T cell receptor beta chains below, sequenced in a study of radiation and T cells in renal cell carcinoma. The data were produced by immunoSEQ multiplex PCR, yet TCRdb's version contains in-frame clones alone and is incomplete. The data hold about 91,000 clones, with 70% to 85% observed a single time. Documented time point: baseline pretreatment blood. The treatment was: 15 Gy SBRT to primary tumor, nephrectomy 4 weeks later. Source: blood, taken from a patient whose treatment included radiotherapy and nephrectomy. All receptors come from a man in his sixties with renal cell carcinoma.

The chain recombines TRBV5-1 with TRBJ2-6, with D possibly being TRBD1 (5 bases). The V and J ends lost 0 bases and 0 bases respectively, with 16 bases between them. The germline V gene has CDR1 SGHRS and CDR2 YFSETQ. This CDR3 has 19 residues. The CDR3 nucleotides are TGCGCCAGCAGCTTGGAGGGGTCCTGGGGCCCCTCTGGGGCCAACGTCCTGACTTTC. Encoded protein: CASSLEGSWGPSGANVLTF.

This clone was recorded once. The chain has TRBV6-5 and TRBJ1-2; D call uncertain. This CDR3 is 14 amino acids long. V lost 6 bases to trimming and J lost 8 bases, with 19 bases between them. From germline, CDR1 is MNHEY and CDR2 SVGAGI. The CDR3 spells CASSMDGTIQGYTF. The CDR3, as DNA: TGTGCCAGCAGCATGGACGGAACGATACAAGGCTACACCTTC.

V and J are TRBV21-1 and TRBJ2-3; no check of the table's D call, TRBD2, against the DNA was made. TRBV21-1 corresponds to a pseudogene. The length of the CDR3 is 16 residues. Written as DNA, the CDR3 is TGTGCCAGCAGCAAAGGGGCTAGCGGAAACACAGATACGCAGTATTTT. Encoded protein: CASSKGASGNTDTQYF.

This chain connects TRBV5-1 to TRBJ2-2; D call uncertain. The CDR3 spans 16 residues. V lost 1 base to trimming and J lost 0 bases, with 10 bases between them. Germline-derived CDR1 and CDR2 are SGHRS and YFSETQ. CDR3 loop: CASSLRPLTNTGELFF. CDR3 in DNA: TGCGCCAGCAGCTTGCGGCCTTTGACGAACACCGGGGAGCTGTTTTTT.

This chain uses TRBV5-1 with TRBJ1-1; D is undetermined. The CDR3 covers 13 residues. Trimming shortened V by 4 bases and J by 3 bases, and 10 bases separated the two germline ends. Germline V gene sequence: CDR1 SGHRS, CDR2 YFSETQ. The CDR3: CASSGLVDTEAFF. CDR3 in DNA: TGCGCCAGCAGCGGGCTTGTGGACACTGAAGCTTTCTTT.

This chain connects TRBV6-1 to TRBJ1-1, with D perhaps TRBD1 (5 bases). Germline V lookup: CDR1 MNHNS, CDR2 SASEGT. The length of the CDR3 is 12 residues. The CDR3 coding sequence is TGTGACGTGGGGACGAGGGACACTGAAGCTTTCTTT. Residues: CDVGTRDTEAFF.

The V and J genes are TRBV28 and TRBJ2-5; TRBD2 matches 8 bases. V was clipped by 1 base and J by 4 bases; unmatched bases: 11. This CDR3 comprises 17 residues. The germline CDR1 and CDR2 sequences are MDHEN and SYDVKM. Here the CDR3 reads CASSLSTISGRGETQYF. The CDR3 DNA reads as TGTGCCAGCAGTTTATCGACAATAAGCGGGAGAGGAGAGACCCAGTACTTC.

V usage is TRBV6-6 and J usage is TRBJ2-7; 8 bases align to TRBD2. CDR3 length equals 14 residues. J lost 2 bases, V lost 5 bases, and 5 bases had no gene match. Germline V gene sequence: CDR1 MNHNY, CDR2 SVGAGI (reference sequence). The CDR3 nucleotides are TGTGCCAGCAGTACATGGACTAGCCCCTACGAGCAGTACTTC. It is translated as CASSTWTSPYEQYF.

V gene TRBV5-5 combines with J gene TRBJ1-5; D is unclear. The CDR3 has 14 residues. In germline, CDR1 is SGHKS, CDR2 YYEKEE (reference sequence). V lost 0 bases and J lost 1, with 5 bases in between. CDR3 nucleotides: TGTGCCAGCAGCTTGGGGTTAAGCAATCAGCCCCAGCATTTT. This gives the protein CASSLGLSNQPQHF.

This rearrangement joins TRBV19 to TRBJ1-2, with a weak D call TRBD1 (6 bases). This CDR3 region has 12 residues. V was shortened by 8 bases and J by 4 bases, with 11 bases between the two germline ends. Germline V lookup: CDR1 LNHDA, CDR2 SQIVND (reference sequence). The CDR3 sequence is CASPGTIYGYTF. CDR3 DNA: TGTGCCAGTCCCGGGACAATCTATGGCTACACCTTC.

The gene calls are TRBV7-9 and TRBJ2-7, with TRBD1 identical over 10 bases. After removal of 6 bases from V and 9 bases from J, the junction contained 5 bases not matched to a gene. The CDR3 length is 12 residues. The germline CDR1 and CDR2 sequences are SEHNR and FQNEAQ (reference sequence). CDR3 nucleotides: TGTGCCAGCAGTTGGGACAGGGGTTGGCAGTACTTC. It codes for CASSWDRGWQYF.

The DNA for the CDR3 is TGCGCCAGCAGCTCCCTAGCGGGAGGGGGGGAGACCCAGTACTTC. Its translation: CASSSLAGGGETQYF. The rearrangement uses TRBV5-1 and TRBJ2-5; 12 bases line up with TRBD2. There are 15 residues in the CDR3. Germline V gene lookup returns CDR1 SGHRS and CDR2 YFSETQ. The junction had 5 bases not matched to a gene; V was cut back by 3 bases and J by 5 bases.

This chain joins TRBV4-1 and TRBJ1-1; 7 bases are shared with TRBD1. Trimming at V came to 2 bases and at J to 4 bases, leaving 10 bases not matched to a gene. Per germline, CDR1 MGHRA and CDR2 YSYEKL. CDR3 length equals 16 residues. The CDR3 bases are TGCGCCAGCAGCCAAATATTACAGGGGATCGGCACTGAAGCTTTCTTT. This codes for CASSQILQGIGTEAFF.

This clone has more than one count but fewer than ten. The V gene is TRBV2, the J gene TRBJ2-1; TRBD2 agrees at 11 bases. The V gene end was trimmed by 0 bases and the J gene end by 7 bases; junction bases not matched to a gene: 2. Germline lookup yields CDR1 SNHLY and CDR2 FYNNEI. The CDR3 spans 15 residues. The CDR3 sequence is CASSEALAGGNEQFF. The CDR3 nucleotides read TGTGCCAGCAGTGAAGCCCTAGCGGGAGGAAATGAGCAGTTCTTC. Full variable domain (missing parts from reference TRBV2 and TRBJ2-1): EPEVTQTPSHQVTQMGQEVILRCVPISNHLYFYWYRQILGQKVEFLVSFYNNEISEKSEIFDDQFSVERPDGSNFTLKIRSTKLEDSAMYFCASSEALAGGNEQFFGPGTRLTVL.

CDR3 in amino acids: CASNAGWSGEKLFF. Written as DNA, the CDR3 is TGTGCCAGCAATGCAGGGTGGTCAGGTGAAAAACTGTTTTTT. The gene calls are TRBV2 and TRBJ1-4; TRBD1 is a possible D gene (5 bases). This CDR3 region has 14 residues. The germline V gene has CDR1 SNHLY and CDR2 FYNNEI. Trimming removed 7 bases from V and 7 bases from J, with 16 bases in between.